This TCR beta chain was recorded in a study of identifying expanded T cells in peripheral blood. General study findings and limits: Over approximately two and four weeks, about 15 and 19 clones changed, versus approximately 1.1 between replicates. Clone count variance between approximately 2-week samples rose with total template count.

No infections or other immune events were documented during collection. Data came from immunoSEQ multiplex PCR; TCRdb stores just in-frame clones and leaves some out. The profile shows around 60,000 clones, approximately 83% of them singletons. The V end lost 2 bases, the J end lost 0 bases, and 14 bases lay between the germline ends. Looked up from germline, CDR1 is SGHRS and CDR2 is YFSETQ. CDR3 length: 16 residues. A word on this clone: Its antigen remains unknown.

The clonotype comes from a person aged 18-70 years in good health. Input material: blood. The rearrangement links TRBV5-1 to TRBJ1-1, with D maybe TRBD1 (6 bases). CDR3 residues: CASSFDSTGLNTEAFF. The CDR3 DNA reads as TGCGCCAGCAGCTTCGATTCGACAGGATTGAACACTGAAGCTTTCTTT. The complete variable domain, with remaining parts taken from reference TRBV5-1 and TRBJ1-1, reads KAGVTQTPRYLIKTRGQQVTLSCSPISGHRSVSWYQQTPGQGLQFLFEYFSETQRNKGNFPGRFSGRQFSNSRSEMNVSTLELGDSALYLCASSFDSTGLNTEAFFGQGTRLTVV.